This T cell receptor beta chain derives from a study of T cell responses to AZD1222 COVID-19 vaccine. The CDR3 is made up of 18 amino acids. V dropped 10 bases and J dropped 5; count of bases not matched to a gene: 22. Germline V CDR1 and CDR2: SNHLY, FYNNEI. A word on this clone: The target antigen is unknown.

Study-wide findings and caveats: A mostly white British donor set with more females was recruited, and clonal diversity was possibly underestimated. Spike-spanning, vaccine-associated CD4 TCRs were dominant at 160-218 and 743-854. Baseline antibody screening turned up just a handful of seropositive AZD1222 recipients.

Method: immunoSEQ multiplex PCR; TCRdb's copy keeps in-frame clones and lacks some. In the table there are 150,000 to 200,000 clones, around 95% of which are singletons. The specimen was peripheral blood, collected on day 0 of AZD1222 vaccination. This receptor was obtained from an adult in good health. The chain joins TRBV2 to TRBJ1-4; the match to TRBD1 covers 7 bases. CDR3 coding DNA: TGTGCCACAAACCTCGCCTACAGGGGAAGGAACGTAAATGAAAAACTGTTTTTT. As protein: CATNLAYRGRNVNEKLFF. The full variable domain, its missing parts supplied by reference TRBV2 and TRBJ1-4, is EPEVTQTPSHQVTQMGQEVILRCVPISNHLYFYWYRQILGQKVEFLVSFYNNEISEKSEIFDDQFSVERPDGSNFTLKIRSTKLEDSAMYFCATNLAYRGRNVNEKLFFGSGTQLSVL.